A single sample gave rise to the 12 T cell receptor beta chains below, sequenced in a study of beta chain features in type 1 diabetes. Investigators reverse transcribed all isolated RNA, so they sequenced expressed TCRB transcripts. Method: immunoSEQ multiplex PCR; TCRdb's copy keeps in-frame clones and lacks some. The sample shows about 340,000 clones, 8% of them seen only once. The sequencing input was central memory CD4+ T cells from blood. These receptors were obtained from a woman under 30 in good health.

Only a few counts were recorded for this clone. The chain has TRBV19 and TRBJ2-1, with 12 bases lining up with TRBD2. Germline V gene lookup returns CDR1 LNHDA and CDR2 SQIVND (reference sequence). V gave up 3 bases and J gave up 4 bases; unmatched junction bases: 7. The CDR3 is 17 residues long. As DNA, the CDR3 is TGTGCCAGTAGTATTTACGGACTAGCGGGAATTTACAATGAGCAGTTCTTC. Translation: CASSIYGLAGIYNEQFF.

This clone has a handful of counts. V gene TRBV7-9 combines with J gene TRBJ2-7; D possibly corresponds to TRBD1 (6 bases). There are 17 residues in the CDR3. Trimming stripped 1 base from V and 3 bases from J, with 19 bases between. CDR1 SEHNR and CDR2 FQNEAQ come from the germline V gene (reference sequence). The chain's CDR3 is CASSLGPGSAGVYEQYF. The DNA of the CDR3 is TGTGCCAGCAGCTTAGGTCCCGGGTCTGCAGGGGTCTACGAGCAGTACTTC. Filled out from reference TRBV7-9 and TRBJ2-7, the complete variable domain reads DTGVSQNPRHKITKRGQNVTFRCDPISEHNRLYWYRQTLGQGPEFLTYFQNEAQLEKSRLLSDRFSAERPKGSFSTLEIQRTEQGDSAMYLCASSLGPGSAGVYEQYFGPGTRLTVT.

The chain is built from TRBV28 and TRBJ1-2; a weak D match, TRBD1 (5 bases). Germline V lookup: CDR1 MDHEN, CDR2 SYDVKM. The ends were cut back, 7 bases at V and 5 bases at J, with 17 bases in the middle. The CDR3 contains 14 residues. The DNA of the CDR3 is TGTGCCAGCATACAAGGTGGAGGGGTATATGGCTACACCTTC. Encoded protein: CASIQGGGVYGYTF.

V gene TRBV29-1 combines with J gene TRBJ2-3, with 12 nucleotides matching TRBD2. This CDR3 has 13 residues. V trimming: 5 bases; J trimming: 7 bases; junction bases outside the gene matches: 4. Germline CDR1 reads SQVTM; CDR2 reads ANQGSEA. CDR3 coding DNA: TGCAGCGTTCGGACTAGCGGGATGAATACGCAGTATTTT. This sequence encodes CSVRTSGMNTQYF.

This clone was observed a few times. V gene TRBV7-2 combines with J gene TRBJ2-7; tentative D call: TRBD1 (5 bases). In germline, CDR1 is SGHTA, CDR2 FQGNSA. The germline V and J ends were trimmed by 3 bases and 4 bases, with 7 bases remaining between them. The CDR3 is 12 residues long. The CDR3 loop is CASSFDSYEQYF. The CDR3 DNA sequence: TGTGCCAGCAGCTTCGACAGTTACGAGCAGTACTTC. The full variable domain, completed using reference TRBV7-2 and TRBJ2-7, is GAGVSQSPSNKVTEKGKDVELRCDPISGHTALYWYRQSLGQGLEFLIYFQGNSAPDKSGLPSDRFSAERTGGSVSTLTIQRTQQEDSAVYLCASSFDSYEQYFGPGTRLTVT.

In its sample, this clone was seen a few times. The gene calls are TRBV25-1 and TRBJ2-2, with D perhaps matching TRBD1 (6 bases). The V gene's germline CDR1 is MGHDK and CDR2 SYGVNS. This CDR3 has 13 residues. V lost 8 bases to trimming and J lost 4 bases, with 11 bases between them. The CDR3: CASGLTGTGELFF. CDR3 sequence (DNA): TGTGCCAGCGGATTGACAGGCACCGGGGAGCTGTTTTTT.

This clone was seen a few times. The genes are TRBV15 and TRBJ2-1, with TRBD1 matching 7 bases. J lost 1 base, V lost 5 bases, and 8 bases had no gene match. Germline V CDR1 and CDR2: LNHNV, YYDKDF (reference sequence). CDR3 length: 16 residues. CDR3: CATSPYGGQSYNEQFF. In DNA, the CDR3 is TGTGCCACCAGCCCTTATGGGGGACAGTCCTACAATGAGCAGTTCTTC.

The rearrangement joins TRBV6-6 to TRBJ1-3; D ambiguous. Trimming took 0 bases from V and 2 from J, leaving 8 bases between them. The CDR3 loop spans 15 amino acids. Germline-derived CDR1 and CDR2 are MNHNY and SVGAGI (reference sequence). CDR3 DNA sequence: TGTGCCAGCAGTTACTCGGTGGGGACTGGAAACACCATATATTTT. Translation gives CASSYSVGTGNTIYF.

This sequence joins TRBV5-1 and TRBJ1-1; D gene unclear. The CDR3 is 15 residues long. V shed 0 bases and J shed 1 base, with 10 bases lying between them. Per germline, CDR1 SGHRS and CDR2 YFSETQ. In DNA, the CDR3 is TGCGCCAGCAGCTTGGACAGCTTAGGGAACACTGAAGCTTTCTTT. Amino acid sequence: CASSLDSLGNTEAFF.

The chain uses TRBV28 and TRBJ1-2; no clear D. The CDR3 totals 13 residues. Per the germline V gene, CDR1 is MDHEN and CDR2 is SYDVKM. Between the trimmed V and J ends, which lost 6 bases and 5 bases, there was a span of 13 bases. Here the CDR3 reads CASSRNGKYGYTF. DNA of the CDR3: TGTGCCAGCAGCCGGAATGGCAAATATGGCTACACCTTC.

V usage is TRBV7-2 and J usage is TRBJ2-2, with D maybe TRBD1 (6 bases). Germline V CDR1 and CDR2: SGHTA, FQGNSA. V was cut by 5 bases and J by 2 bases, with 12 bases left in between. The CDR3 runs 15 residues. As DNA, the CDR3 is TGTGCCAGCAGCCGGGACAATTTTAACACCGGGGAGCTGTTTTTT. Encoded protein: CASSRDNFNTGELFF.

This clone was detected only a few times. The chain couples TRBV10-3 to TRBJ2-2; D possibly corresponds to TRBD1 (5 bases). V shed 6 bases and J shed 4 bases, with 12 bases lying between them. There are 14 residues in the CDR3. From germline, CDR1 is ENHRY and CDR2 SYGVKD. The DNA of the CDR3 is TGTGCCATCAGGACAGTATCTGGCACCGGGGAGCTGTTTTTT. Amino acids: CAIRTVSGTGELFF.